A few counts support the clone carrying this TCR beta chain. No antigen is known for it. The V gene end was trimmed by 5 bases and the J gene end by 5 bases; junction bases not matched to a gene: 11. Per the germline V gene, CDR1 is SGHAT and CDR2 is FQNNGV. The CDR3 runs to 15 residues. The sample belongs to a study of early T cells in non-severe SARS-CoV-2 infection. Across the study: RNA in bulk from unsorted whole blood was sequenced, and chains were unpaired. Study-wide points: Lookups in VDJdb leaned toward anti-spike CD8 responses and missed private and CD4 specificities.

Unique molecular identifier tags were affixed to discrete cDNA molecules. In TCRdb, the 5' RACE reads were re-called with MiXCR into one record per CDR3 protein. In the table there are about 110,000 distinct CDR3 sequences, around 10% of which are singletons. This chain connects TRBV11-2 to TRBJ1-1, with 7 bases aligning to TRBD1. Sequenced: whole blood. This TCR derives from an adult who was a healthcare worker with PCR-confirmed SARS-CoV-2 infection or an uninfected control (not recorded which). The CDR3 sequence is CASSPPPGTATEAFF. The CDR3 DNA follows: TGTGCCAGCAGCCCCCCCCCCGGGACAGCAACTGAAGCTTTCTTT.